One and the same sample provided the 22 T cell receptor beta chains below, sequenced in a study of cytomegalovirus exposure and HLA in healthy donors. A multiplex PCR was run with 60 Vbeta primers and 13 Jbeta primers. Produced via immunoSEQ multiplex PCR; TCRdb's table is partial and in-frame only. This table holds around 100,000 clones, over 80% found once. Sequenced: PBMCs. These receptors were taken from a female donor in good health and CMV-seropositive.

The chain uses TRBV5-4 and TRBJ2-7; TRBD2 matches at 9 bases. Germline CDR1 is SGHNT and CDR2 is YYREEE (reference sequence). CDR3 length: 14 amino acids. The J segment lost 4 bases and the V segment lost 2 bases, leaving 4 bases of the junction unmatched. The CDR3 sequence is CASSFGLAGYEQYF. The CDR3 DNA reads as TGTGCCAGCAGCTTTGGGCTAGCGGGGTACGAGCAGTACTTC.

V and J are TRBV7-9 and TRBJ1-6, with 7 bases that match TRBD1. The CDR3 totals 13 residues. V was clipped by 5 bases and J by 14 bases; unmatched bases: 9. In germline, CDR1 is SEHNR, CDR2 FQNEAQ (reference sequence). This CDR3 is CASSLDRAATLHF. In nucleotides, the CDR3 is TGTGCCAGCAGCCTCGACAGGGCGGCTACCCTCCACTTT.

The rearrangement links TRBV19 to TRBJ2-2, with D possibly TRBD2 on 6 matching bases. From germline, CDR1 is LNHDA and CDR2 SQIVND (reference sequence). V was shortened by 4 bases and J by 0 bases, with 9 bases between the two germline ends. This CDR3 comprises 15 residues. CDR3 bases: TGTGCCAGTAGTACCGGGAGTCCGAACACCGGGGAGCTGTTTTTT. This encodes CASSTGSPNTGELFF. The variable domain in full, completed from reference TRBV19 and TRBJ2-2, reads DGGITQSPKYLFRKEGQNVTLSCEQNLNHDAMYWYRQDPGQGLRLIYYSQIVNDFQKGDIAEGYSVSREKKESFPLTVTSAQKNPTAFYLCASSTGSPNTGELFFGEGSRLTVL.

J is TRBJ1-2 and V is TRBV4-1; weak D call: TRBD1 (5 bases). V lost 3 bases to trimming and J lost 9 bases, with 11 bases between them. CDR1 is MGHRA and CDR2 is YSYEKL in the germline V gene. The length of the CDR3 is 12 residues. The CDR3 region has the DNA TGCGCCAGCAGCCAGGCAGGGAGGAGCTACACCTTC. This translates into CASSQAGRSYTF.

The CDR3 spells CASSENSGTGELFF. CDR3 nucleotides: TGCGCCAGCAGTGAGAACAGTGGGACCGGGGAGCTGTTTTTT. The chain employs TRBV10-1 and TRBJ2-2; D is unresolved. The CDR3 length is 14 residues. V shed 2 bases and J shed 5 bases, with 9 bases lying between them. The germline V gene has CDR1 WNHNN and CDR2 SYGVQD (reference sequence).

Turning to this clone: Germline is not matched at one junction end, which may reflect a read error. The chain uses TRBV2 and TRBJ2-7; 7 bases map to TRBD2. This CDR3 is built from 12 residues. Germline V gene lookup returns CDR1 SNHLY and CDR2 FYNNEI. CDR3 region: CASKYGGGGSDF. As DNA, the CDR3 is TGTGCCAGCAAATATGGGGGGGGAGGATCGGACTTC.

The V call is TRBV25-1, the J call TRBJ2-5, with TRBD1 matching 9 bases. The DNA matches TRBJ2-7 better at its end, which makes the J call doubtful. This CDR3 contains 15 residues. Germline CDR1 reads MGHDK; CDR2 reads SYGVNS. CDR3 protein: CASSERTGVSYEQYF. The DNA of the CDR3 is TGTGCCAGCAGTGAACGGACAGGGGTAAGCTACGAGCAGTACTTC.

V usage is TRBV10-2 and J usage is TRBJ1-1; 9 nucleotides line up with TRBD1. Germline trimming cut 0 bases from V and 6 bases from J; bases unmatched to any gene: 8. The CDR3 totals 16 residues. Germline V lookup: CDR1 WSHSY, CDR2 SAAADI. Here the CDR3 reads CASSESLGTGLAEAFF. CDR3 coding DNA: TGCGCCAGCAGTGAGTCTTTGGGGACAGGGTTAGCTGAAGCTTTCTTT.

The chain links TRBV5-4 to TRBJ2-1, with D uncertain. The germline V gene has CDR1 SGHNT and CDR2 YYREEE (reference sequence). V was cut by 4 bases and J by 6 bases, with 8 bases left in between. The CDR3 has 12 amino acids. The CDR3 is CASSATGNEQFF. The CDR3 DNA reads TGTGCCAGCAGCGCAACGGGCAATGAGCAGTTCTTC. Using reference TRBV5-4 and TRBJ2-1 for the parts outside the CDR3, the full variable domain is ETGVTQSPTHLIKTRGQQVTLRCSSQSGHNTVSWYQQALGQGPQFIFQYYREEENGRGNFPPRFSGLQFPNYSSELNVNALELDDSALYLCASSATGNEQFFGPGTRLTVL.

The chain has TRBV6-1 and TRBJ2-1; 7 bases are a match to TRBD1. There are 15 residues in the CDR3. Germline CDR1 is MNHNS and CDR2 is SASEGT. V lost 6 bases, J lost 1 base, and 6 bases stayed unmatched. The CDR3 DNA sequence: TGTGCCAGCAGCGCAGGGGGACCGTCCTACAATGAGCAGTTCTTC. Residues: CASSAGGPSYNEQFF.

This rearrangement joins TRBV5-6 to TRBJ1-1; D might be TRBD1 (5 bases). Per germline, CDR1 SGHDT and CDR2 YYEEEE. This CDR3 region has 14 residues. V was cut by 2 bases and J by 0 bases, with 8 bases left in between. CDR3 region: CASSFGGVNTEAFF. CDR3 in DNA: TGTGCCAGCAGCTTTGGGGGGGTGAACACTGAAGCTTTCTTT.

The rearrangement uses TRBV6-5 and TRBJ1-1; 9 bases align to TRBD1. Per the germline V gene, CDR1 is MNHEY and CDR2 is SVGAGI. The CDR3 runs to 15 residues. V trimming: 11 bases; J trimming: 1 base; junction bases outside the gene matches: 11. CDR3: CAAKGQGVGNTEAFF. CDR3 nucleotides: TGTGCCGCGAAGGGACAGGGTGTCGGGAACACTGAAGCTTTCTTT.

CDR3 amino acids: CASSDAVSGNTIYF. Here the CDR3 DNA reads TGTGCCAGCAGTGACGCGGTGTCTGGAAACACCATATATTTT. The rearrangement uses TRBV6-5 and TRBJ1-3; D is undetermined. CDR1 is MNHEY, CDR2 SVGAGI, per germline. The CDR3 is 14 residues long. Trimming pared 5 bases from V and 1 base from J, leaving 9 bases between.

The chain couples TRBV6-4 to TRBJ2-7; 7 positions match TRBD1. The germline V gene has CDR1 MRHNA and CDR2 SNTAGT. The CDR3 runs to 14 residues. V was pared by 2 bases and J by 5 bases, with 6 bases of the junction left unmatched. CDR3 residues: CASSDLRGGDEQYF. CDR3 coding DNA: TGTGCCAGCAGTGACCTTCGAGGGGGCGACGAGCAGTACTTC.

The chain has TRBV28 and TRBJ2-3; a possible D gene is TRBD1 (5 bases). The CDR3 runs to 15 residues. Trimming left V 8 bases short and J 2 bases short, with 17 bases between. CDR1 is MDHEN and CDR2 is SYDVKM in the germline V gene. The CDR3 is CASQTATPLTDTQYF. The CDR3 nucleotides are TGTGCCAGCCAGACAGCCACCCCCCTCACAGATACGCAGTATTTT.

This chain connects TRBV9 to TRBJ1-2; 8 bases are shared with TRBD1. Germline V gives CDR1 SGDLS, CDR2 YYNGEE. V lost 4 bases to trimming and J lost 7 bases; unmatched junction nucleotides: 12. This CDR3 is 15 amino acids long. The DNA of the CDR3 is TGTGCCAGCAGCCTTCGACGGACGGACAGGGCTGGCTACACCTTC. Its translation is CASSLRRTDRAGYTF.

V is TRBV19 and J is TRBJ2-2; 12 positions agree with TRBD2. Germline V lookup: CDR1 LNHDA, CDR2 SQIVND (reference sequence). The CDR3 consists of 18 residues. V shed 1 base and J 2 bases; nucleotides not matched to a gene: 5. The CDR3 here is CASSIGASGGANTGELFF. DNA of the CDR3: TGTGCCAGTAGTATAGGAGCTAGCGGGGGGGCCAACACCGGGGAGCTGTTTTTT.

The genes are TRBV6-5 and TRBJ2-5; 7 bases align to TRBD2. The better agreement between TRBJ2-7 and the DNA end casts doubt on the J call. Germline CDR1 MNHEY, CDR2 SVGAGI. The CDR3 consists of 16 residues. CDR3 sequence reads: CASSYGFATSSTEQYF. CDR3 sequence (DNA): TGTGCCAGCAGTTACGGGTTCGCGACTAGCTCGACCGAGCAGTACTTC.

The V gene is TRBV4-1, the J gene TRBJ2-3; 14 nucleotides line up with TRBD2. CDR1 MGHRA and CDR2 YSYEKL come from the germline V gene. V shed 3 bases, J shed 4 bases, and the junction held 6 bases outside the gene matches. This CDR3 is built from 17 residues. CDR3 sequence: CASSQGLAGVLSDTQYF. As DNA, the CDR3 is TGCGCCAGCAGCCAGGGACTAGCGGGAGTCTTGTCAGATACGCAGTATTTT.

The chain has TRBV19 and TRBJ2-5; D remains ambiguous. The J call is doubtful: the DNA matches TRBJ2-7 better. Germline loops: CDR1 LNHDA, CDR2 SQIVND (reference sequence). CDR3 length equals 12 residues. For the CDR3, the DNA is TGTGCCAGTAGTAGGGTTGGCGGCGAGCAGTACTTC. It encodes CASSRVGGEQYF.

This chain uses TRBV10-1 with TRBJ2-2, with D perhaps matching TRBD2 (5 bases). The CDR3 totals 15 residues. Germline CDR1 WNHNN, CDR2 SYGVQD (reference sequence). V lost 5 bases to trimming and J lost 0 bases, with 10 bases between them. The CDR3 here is CASSKGDPNTGELFF. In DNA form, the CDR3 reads TGCGCCAGCAGTAAGGGAGACCCGAACACCGGGGAGCTGTTTTTT.

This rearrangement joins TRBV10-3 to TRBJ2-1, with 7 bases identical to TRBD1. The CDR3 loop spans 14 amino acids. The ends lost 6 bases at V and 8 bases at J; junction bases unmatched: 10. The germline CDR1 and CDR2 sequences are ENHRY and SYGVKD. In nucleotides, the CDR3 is TGTGCCATCAGCCGAACTGACAGGGTTTATGAGCAGTTCTTC. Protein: CAISRTDRVYEQFF.